Following are 30 T cell receptor beta chains from one sample sequenced in a study of shared clonotypes between healthy human individuals (TCRdb year 2020). CD8 naive samples were CD45RO-negative cells positively selected for CCR7, giving a CD45RA+CCR7+ population that excluded TemRA cells. Libraries were built with the immunoSEQ multiplex PCR assay. TCRdb took over this immuneACCESS table, retaining in-frame rearrangements with V and J assigned. Such tables are incomplete; in checked studies, under half of the missing clones stem from an unresolved V gene, and the remainder is unexplained. This sample lists some 1,900,000 clones; approximately 95% were detected once. The ten largest clonotypes hold around 1.2% of the sample. The source material was naive CD8+ T cells sorted from blood. Reading the label with the study, this specimen's cell subset or site is: CD45RA+CCR7+. The receptors derive from a young man in good health.

This clone was observed a few times. This CDR3 is also generated by other DNA sequences in the sample. The chain uses TRBV5-6 and TRBJ2-2; D uncertain. This CDR3 is 13 amino acids long. The germline V gene has CDR1 SGHDT and CDR2 YYEEEE. V lost 0 bases and J lost 7, with 7 bases in between. The CDR3 loop is CASSLGGGGELFF. The CDR3 nucleotides are TGTGCCAGCAGCTTGGGAGGTGGCGGGGAGCTGTTTTTT. Drawing the rest from reference TRBV5-6 and TRBJ2-2, the complete variable domain is DAGVTQSPTHLIKTRGQQVTLRCSPKSGHDTVSWYQQALGQGPQFIFQYYEEEERQRGNFPDRFSGHQFPNYSSELNVNALLLGDSALYLCASSLGGGGELFFGEGSRLTVL.

This clone was detected once. The V call is TRBV13, the J call TRBJ2-2, with D maybe TRBD2 (6 bases). Germline CDR1 reads PRHDT; CDR2 reads FYEKMQ (reference sequence). CDR3 length equals 18 residues. Deletions cut 4 bases from V and 4 bases from J, with 22 bases between. CDR3 sequence: CASSSGLPGTAGTGELFF. For the CDR3, the DNA is TGTGCCAGCAGCTCGGGACTGCCTGGCACCGCGGGCACCGGGGAGCTGTTTTTT.

This clone came up a few times. V usage is TRBV29-1 and J usage is TRBJ1-1, with unresolved D. V gave up 7 bases and J gave up 5 bases, with 11 bases separating them. The CDR3 is 11 residues long. Per germline, CDR1 SQVTM and CDR2 ANQGSEA. The CDR3 DNA reads TGCAGCGCCAAGGGTGTAACTGAAGCTTTCTTT. It yields the protein CSAKGVTEAFF.

The CDR3 loop is CASRSDRESNQPQHF. The CDR3 DNA reads TGTGCCAGCAGGAGCGACAGGGAGAGCAATCAGCCCCAGCATTTT. The rearrangement uses TRBV6-6 and TRBJ1-5, with 7 positions matching TRBD1. CDR3 length: 15 residues. V shed 6 bases and J 1 base; nucleotides not matched to a gene: 6. Germline V gives CDR1 MNHNY, CDR2 SVGAGI (reference sequence).

The genes are TRBV2 and TRBJ2-5, with TRBD2 identical over 14 bases. The V gene's germline CDR1 is SNHLY and CDR2 FYNNEI. V shed 4 bases, J shed 5 bases, and the junction held 9 bases outside the gene matches. This CDR3 is built from 17 residues. The CDR3 here is CASSGRRLAGGRETQYF. The CDR3 DNA follows: TGTGCCAGCAGTGGGCGCAGACTAGCGGGGGGGCGGGAGACCCAGTACTTC. The whole variable domain, remainder taken from reference TRBV2 and TRBJ2-5, is EPEVTQTPSHQVTQMGQEVILRCVPISNHLYFYWYRQILGQKVEFLVSFYNNEISEKSEIFDDQFSVERPDGSNFTLKIRSTKLEDSAMYFCASSGRRLAGGRETQYFGPGTRLLVL.

V gene TRBV29-1 combines with J gene TRBJ2-1; TRBD2 aligns across 11 bases. CDR3 size: 15 residues. With 2 bases clipped from V and 9 bases from J, the junction kept 9 bases outside the gene matches. Per the germline V gene, CDR1 is SQVTM and CDR2 is ANQGSEA. This CDR3 is CSVEFPSGRLFEQFF. Written as DNA, the CDR3 is TGCAGCGTTGAATTCCCTAGCGGGAGGTTGTTTGAGCAGTTCTTC.

The chain joins TRBV30 to TRBJ1-2; D gene ambiguous. The germline CDR1 and CDR2 sequences are GTSNPN and SVGIG (reference sequence). Trimming removed 0 bases from V and 4 bases from J, with 21 bases in between. This CDR3 comprises 17 residues. The CDR3 is CAWSVWMLGERSYGYTF. DNA for the CDR3: TGTGCCTGGAGTGTATGGATGCTCGGGGAAAGAAGCTATGGCTACACCTTC.

The chain links TRBV11-2 to TRBJ2-1; 8 bases fit TRBD2. Per the germline V gene, CDR1 is SGHAT and CDR2 is FQNNGV. The CDR3 spans 18 residues. The V segment lost 5 bases and the J segment 2 bases; nucleotides outside the gene matches: 14. The CDR3 protein is CASSPRAGGIQAYNEQFF. In DNA, the CDR3 is TGTGCCAGCAGCCCCCGGGCGGGGGGCATTCAGGCCTACAATGAGCAGTTCTTC.

The rearrangement joins TRBV5-6 to TRBJ2-7; D gene unclear. Trimming cost V 3 bases and J 2 bases, with 9 bases left between them. Germline values: CDR1 SGHDT, CDR2 YYEEEE. The CDR3 is 13 residues long. The CDR3, as DNA: TGTGCCAGCAGCTCGGTTCCCACCTACGAGCAGTACTTC. Protein: CASSSVPTYEQYF.

V usage is TRBV19 and J usage is TRBJ1-1; D unresolved. V dropped 3 bases and J dropped 6 bases, with 8 bases sitting between them. The germline CDR1 and CDR2 sequences are LNHDA and SQIVND (reference sequence). The CDR3 has 12 residues. CDR3 in amino acids: CASSIGHSEAFF. CDR3 DNA: TGTGCCAGTAGTATCGGTCACTCTGAAGCTTTCTTT.

This chain joins TRBV5-6 and TRBJ2-2; 10 bases are a match to TRBD2. The germline CDR1 and CDR2 sequences are SGHDT and YYEEEE. This CDR3 is built from 15 residues. Trimming took 9 bases from V and 4 from J; bases not matched to a gene: 9. CDR3 residues: CATSPAGGGTGELFF. Written as DNA, the CDR3 is TGTGCCACCAGTCCAGCGGGAGGGGGCACCGGGGAGCTGTTTTTT.

Concerning this clone: A junction end diverges from the germline sequence, so it may reflect a read error. This sequence joins TRBV30 and TRBJ1-6; no firm D call. From germline, CDR1 is GTSNPN and CDR2 SVGIG (reference sequence). The CDR3 runs 14 residues. The CDR3 DNA reads TGCACCTGTCGGAATCGCTCCTATAATTCACCCCTCCACTTT. This sequence encodes CTCRNRSYNSPLHF.

The chain combines TRBV15 with TRBJ2-1; TRBD1 matches at 9 bases. Germline values: CDR1 LNHNV, CDR2 YYDKDF (reference sequence). The junction had 1 base not matched to a gene; V was cut back by 4 bases and J by 9 bases. This CDR3 region has 12 residues. CDR3 DNA: TGTGCCACCAGCACACAGGGGGCTGAGCAGTTCTTC. Amino acids: CATSTQGAEQFF.

The chain recombines TRBV4-3 with TRBJ2-7, with D maybe TRBD2 (6 bases). V was clipped by 1 base and J by 3 bases, with 16 bases between them. In germline, CDR1 is LGHNA, CDR2 YSLEER. This CDR3 has 16 amino acids. The CDR3 sequence: CASSQGVGRRDYEQYF. CDR3 coding DNA: TGCGCCAGCAGCCAAGGGGTCGGGCGGCGGGACTACGAGCAGTACTTC.

V and J are TRBV7-9 and TRBJ1-2; 7 bases fit TRBD1. The CDR3 is made up of 15 amino acids. In germline, CDR1 is SEHNR, CDR2 FQNEAQ (reference sequence). Unmatched junction bases numbered 10, after V lost 5 bases and J lost 4 bases. CDR3 loop: CASSPWGDSFYGYTF. The CDR3 nucleotides read TGTGCCAGCAGCCCCTGGGGGGACAGCTTCTATGGCTACACCTTC.

A single count supports this clone. V is TRBV5-1 and J is TRBJ2-2; 7 positions match TRBD1. CDR3 length: 15 residues. J gave up 4 bases and V 0 bases, and 3 bases lay outside the gene matches. The germline CDR1 and CDR2 sequences are SGHRS and YFSETQ. CDR3 loop: CASSLEGGGTGELFF. The CDR3 region has the DNA TGCGCCAGCAGCTTGGAAGGGGGCGGCACCGGGGAGCTGTTTTTT.

About this clone itself: This sample also contains other DNA sequences that code for the same CDR3. The rearrangement uses TRBV19 and TRBJ1-1, with D tentatively TRBD1 (5 bases). There are 12 residues in the CDR3. V was trimmed by 6 bases and J by 5 bases, leaving 10 bases between them. CDR1 is LNHDA and CDR2 is SQIVND in the germline V gene (reference sequence). CDR3 sequence: CASRIGGTEAFF. As DNA, the CDR3 is TGTGCCAGTAGAATCGGGGGGACTGAAGCTTTCTTT.

The count of this clone is one. The V and J genes are TRBV6-1 and TRBJ2-7; the D gene is possibly TRBD2 (6 bases). V was shortened by 2 bases and J by 2 bases, with 10 bases between the two germline ends. Per the germline V gene, CDR1 is MNHNS and CDR2 is SASEGT. CDR3 size: 14 residues. This CDR3 reads CASSEFWGAYEQYF. CDR3 DNA: TGTGCCAGCAGTGAATTCTGGGGGGCCTACGAGCAGTACTTC.

The rearrangement joins TRBV2 to TRBJ1-1; TRBD1 agrees at 7 bases. The V gene end was trimmed by 4 bases and the J gene end by 6 bases; junction bases not matched to a gene: 8. This CDR3 spans 14 amino acids. Per the germline V gene, CDR1 is SNHLY and CDR2 is FYNNEI. In DNA form, the CDR3 reads TGTGCCAGCAGTGTAGGGGGCGCGTCCGCTGAAGCTTTCTTT. Its translation: CASSVGGASAEAFF.

A note on this clone: The sample holds other DNA sequences that translate to the same CDR3. The genes are TRBV27 and TRBJ1-1, with TRBD1 identical over 10 bases. Germline-derived CDR1 and CDR2 are MNHEY and SMNVEV (reference sequence). The CDR3 extends over 14 amino acids. With V trimmed by 4 bases and J by 1 base, 0 bases remained unmatched. CDR3 bases: TGTGCCAGCAGTTGGACAGGGGGGAACACTGAAGCTTTCTTT. Protein product: CASSWTGGNTEAFF.

The V and J genes are TRBV10-3 and TRBJ2-1, with TRBD2 matching over 11 bases. The germline CDR1 and CDR2 sequences are ENHRY and SYGVKD. This CDR3 is 13 amino acids long. V dropped 10 bases and J dropped 4; count of bases not matched to a gene: 3. The CDR3 here is CATGLAAYNEQFF. The CDR3 DNA reads TGTGCCACGGGACTAGCGGCTTACAATGAGCAGTTCTTC.

The rearrangement links TRBV2 to TRBJ1-2; 8 nucleotides line up with TRBD1. V was clipped by 1 base and J by 5 bases; unmatched bases: 6. Germline lookup yields CDR1 SNHLY and CDR2 FYNNEI. The CDR3 extends over 15 amino acids. The CDR3 spells CASSEVGQGEYGYTF. Written as DNA, the CDR3 is TGTGCCAGCAGTGAAGTCGGACAGGGCGAGTATGGCTACACCTTC.

The rearrangement uses TRBV27 and TRBJ2-3, with a tentative D call TRBD1 (6 bases). The CDR3 runs 16 residues. Germline values: CDR1 MNHEY, CDR2 SMNVEV (reference sequence). V gave up 5 bases and J gave up 0 bases, with 15 bases separating them. The CDR3 DNA reads as TGTGCCAGCAGTCATCAGGGGTCCACTAGCACAGATACGCAGTATTTT. Translated, it gives CASSHQGSTSTDTQYF.

This rearrangement joins TRBV10-3 to TRBJ2-7, with D possibly matching TRBD2 (6 bases). Germline V lookup: CDR1 ENHRY, CDR2 SYGVKD. The CDR3 sequence is 16 residues long. V was pared by 0 bases and J by 4 bases, with 16 bases between. CDR3 DNA sequence: TGTGCCATCAGTGAGTCGGTTGGAGCGGGCAGATACGAGCAGTACTTC. Translating it yields CAISESVGAGRYEQYF.

The rearrangement uses TRBV7-6 and TRBJ2-5; TRBD2 might be the D (7 bases). From germline, CDR1 is SGHVS and CDR2 FNYEAQ. The CDR3 spans 15 residues. Trimming took 3 bases from V and 4 from J, leaving 15 bases between them. The CDR3 DNA sequence: TGTGCCAGCAGCTTTTTGAGGGGGGGGCGAGAGACCCAGTACTTC. Encoded protein: CASSFLRGGRETQYF.

The genes are TRBV9 and TRBJ2-3; possibly TRBD2 for D (7 bases). The length of the CDR3 is 17 residues. V was clipped by 0 bases and J by 2 bases, with 16 bases between them. Looked up from germline, CDR1 is SGDLS and CDR2 is YYNGEE. The CDR3 DNA sequence: TGTGCCAGCAGCGTAGAGGTGGGGGGGGGCCCCACAGATACGCAGTATTTT. Its translation is CASSVEVGGGPTDTQYF.

The rearrangement uses TRBV4-3 and TRBJ1-6; no reliable D call. The V and J ends lost 0 bases and 9 bases respectively, with 9 bases between them. From germline, CDR1 is LGHNA and CDR2 YSLEER. The CDR3 sequence is 14 residues long. The CDR3 loop is CASSQEYSGSPLHF. CDR3 coding DNA: TGCGCCAGCAGCCAAGAATACAGCGGTTCACCCCTCCACTTT.

This chain connects TRBV4-1 to TRBJ1-5, with 7 bases fitting TRBD1. Germline lookup yields CDR1 MGHRA and CDR2 YSYEKL. This CDR3 is built from 13 residues. With 4 bases clipped from V and 5 bases from J, the junction kept 2 bases outside the gene matches. The CDR3 coding sequence is TGCGCCAGCAGCCTAGACAGGGATCAGCCCCAGCATTTT. Residues: CASSLDRDQPQHF.

Notes on this clone: The sample contains more than one DNA sequence encoding this CDR3. The rearrangement joins TRBV19 to TRBJ1-5; D unclear. With 3 bases removed from V and 7 bases from J, the gap between germline ends came to 10 bases. Germline V gives CDR1 LNHDA, CDR2 SQIVND (reference sequence). The length of the CDR3 is 13 residues. The CDR3 nucleotides are TGTGCCAGTAGTATCATCGGCGGCCAGCCCCAGCATTTT. Translating it yields CASSIIGGQPQHF.

J is TRBJ2-7 and V is TRBV27; TRBD1 agrees at 8 bases. The CDR3 contains 14 residues. Germline V lookup: CDR1 MNHEY, CDR2 SMNVEV (reference sequence). V gave up 5 bases and J gave up 2 bases; unmatched junction bases: 5. CDR3 nucleotide sequence: TGTGCCAGCAGTATGGGACAGGCAACCTACGAGCAGTACTTC. It is translated as CASSMGQATYEQYF.